The 20 T cell receptor beta chains reported below all come from one sample, sequenced in a study of T-cell memory formation after mild COVID-19 (dated by TCRdb to about 2021). The method was 5' RACE. Sequencing was carried out with an Illumina NovaSeq 6000. TCRdb reworked the public reads: Q25 trimming with fastp, MiXCR clone assembly, productive beta chains retained. Rows with one shared CDR3 protein collapse into an entry with the most common genes and DNA. The sample contains under 110,000 distinct CDR3 sequences, about 17% of them found a single time. The ten largest make up 25% to 30% of the sample. The sample was PBMCs or a T cell subset sorted from them (not recorded which). These receptors all stem from an adult woman who had mild COVID-19 (a few samples of this study predate the infection). The sample titles of this study are shuffled in the database, so cell type and time point are left out; the donor was told from shared clones.

This clonotype was seen only a few times. This chain links TRBV15 with TRBJ2-7; D might be TRBD2 (6 bases). The CDR3 consists of 14 residues. V was shortened by 5 bases and J by 3 bases, with 14 bases between the two germline ends. The germline V gene encodes CDR1 LNHNV and CDR2 YYDKDF (reference sequence). CDR3 in amino acids: CATSPRDSHYEQYF. The CDR3 DNA is TGTGCCACCAGCCCCCGGGACTCTCACTACGAGCAGTACTTC.

In this sample, this clonotype turned up a few times. The V and J genes are TRBV5-6 and TRBJ2-2; 8 bases map to TRBD1. Germline trimming cut 0 bases from V and 4 bases from J; bases unmatched to any gene: 2. Germline CDR1 reads SGHDT; CDR2 reads YYEEEE. CDR3 size: 15 residues. CDR3 DNA: TGTGCCAGCAGCTTGGACAGGGGGTCCACCGGGGAGCTGTTTTTT. Protein: CASSLDRGSTGELFF.

V and J are TRBV24-1 and TRBJ2-7, with D tentatively TRBD1 (5 bases). CDR1 is KGHDR, CDR2 SFDVKD, per germline. Deletions cut 4 bases from V and 6 bases from J, with 12 bases between. This CDR3 has 13 residues. The CDR3 reads CATSDPGRAEQYF. The CDR3 DNA is TGTGCCACCAGTGACCCAGGGCGAGCCGAGCAGTACTTC.

The chain has TRBV4-1 and TRBJ2-7; 7 bases agree with TRBD2. The CDR3 contains 16 residues. In germline, CDR1 is MGHRA, CDR2 YSYEKL. V dropped 0 bases and J dropped 0; count of bases not matched to a gene: 5. CDR3 protein: CASSQEASGVSYEQYF. The CDR3 DNA reads TGCGCCAGCAGCCAAGAGGCCAGCGGGGTCTCCTACGAGCAGTACTTC.

This clonotype has a handful of counts. The gene calls are TRBV20-1 and TRBJ2-4, with a tentative D call TRBD1 (6 bases). V was pared by 0 bases and J by 1 base, with 13 bases between. Germline-derived CDR1 and CDR2 are DFQATT and SNEGSKA (reference sequence). This CDR3 spans 16 amino acids. This CDR3 is CSARDGRGSAKNIQYF. The CDR3, as DNA: TGCAGTGCTAGAGATGGCAGGGGTAGTGCCAAAAACATTCAGTACTTC.

There are a few counts of this clonotype. The chain employs TRBV30 and TRBJ2-1, with D maybe TRBD2 (5 bases). The germline V gene has CDR1 GTSNPN and CDR2 SVGIG (reference sequence). CDR3 size: 15 residues. The V end was cut by 5 bases, the J end by 2 bases, with 16 bases between. The CDR3 sequence: CAWALGLTPYNEQFF. The CDR3 DNA is TGTGCCTGGGCCCTAGGACTTACGCCCTACAATGAGCAGTTCTTC.

The chain links TRBV12-3 or TRBV12-4 to TRBJ2-1; 8 nucleotides align to TRBD2. This CDR3 is 14 amino acids long. V was clipped by 8 bases and J by 1 base; unmatched bases: 4. CDR3 DNA: TGTGCCAGCCCGGGGGGGAGGTCCTACAATGAGCAGTTCTTC. This translates into CASPGGRSYNEQFF.

This sequence joins TRBV7-2 and TRBJ2-7; 8 bases map to TRBD2. Germline-derived CDR1 and CDR2 are SGHTA and FQGNSA. The CDR3 has 15 residues. Trimming at V came to 5 bases and at J to 6 bases, leaving 12 bases not matched to a gene. For the CDR3, the DNA is TGTGCCAGCAGCACCCCGGGACTAGAGGGGAGCGAGCAGTACTTC. It yields the protein CASSTPGLEGSEQYF.

The gene calls are TRBV3-1 and TRBJ2-1; TRBD2 is a possible D gene (6 bases). The V gene's germline CDR1 is LGHDT and CDR2 YNNKEL (reference sequence). The V and J ends lost 0 bases and 5 bases respectively, with 11 bases between them. The CDR3 is 15 amino acids. This chain's CDR3 is CASSQEAGFDNEQFF. CDR3 bases: TGTGCCAGCAGCCAAGAGGCGGGATTCGACAATGAGCAGTTCTTC.

This clonotype was picked up many times. The V call is TRBV7-9, the J call TRBJ2-5, with TRBD1 matching over 8 bases. From germline, CDR1 is SEHNR and CDR2 FQNEAQ (reference sequence). Trimming at V came to 5 bases and at J to 4 bases, leaving 12 bases not matched to a gene. The CDR3 runs to 16 residues. The CDR3 sequence is CASSQRQGNPRETQYF. In nucleotides, the CDR3 is TGTGCCAGCAGCCAGAGACAGGGGAATCCCCGAGAGACCCAGTACTTC.

This clonotype was observed a handful of times. The chain is built from TRBV4-3 and TRBJ2-2, with 9 bases fitting TRBD1. V shed 2 bases and J 5 bases; nucleotides not matched to a gene: 6. CDR3 length: 16 residues. The germline gives CDR1 LGHNA, CDR2 YSLEER. The CDR3 DNA is TGCGCCAGCAGCCAATTCCCGGGACAGGGTACCGGGGAGCTGTTTTTT. Amino acid sequence: CASSQFPGQGTGELFF.

This clonotype occurred a few times. The chain combines TRBV19 with TRBJ2-7; TRBD2 matches at 7 bases. Germline values: CDR1 LNHDA, CDR2 SQIVND (reference sequence). The CDR3 covers 14 residues. J was trimmed by 7 bases and V by 3 bases; bases with no gene match: 9. CDR3 DNA: TGTGCCAGTAGTATCGCGGGGGTCTCTGATGAGCAGTACTTC. It yields the protein CASSIAGVSDEQYF.

The V gene is TRBV27, the J gene TRBJ2-7; D unresolved. CDR3 size: 14 residues. The V end was cut by 2 bases, the J end by 9 bases, with 17 bases between. The germline CDR1 and CDR2 sequences are MNHEY and SMNVEV (reference sequence). CDR3 in DNA: TGTGCCAGCAGTTTAGCAGTCGGCTCTCCGGGGCAGTACTTC. Translated: CASSLAVGSPGQYF.

This clonotype was seen a handful of times. The rearrangement links TRBV2 to TRBJ2-1, with 7 bases aligning to TRBD1. This CDR3 is built from 14 residues. With V trimmed by 6 bases and J by 0 bases, 2 bases remained unmatched. The germline V gene encodes CDR1 SNHLY and CDR2 FYNNEI. This CDR3 is CASRRDSSYNEQFF. For the CDR3, the DNA is TGTGCCAGCAGGAGGGACAGCTCCTACAATGAGCAGTTCTTC.

This clonotype was observed at least ten times. The chain carries TRBV4-1 and TRBJ2-3, with D maybe TRBD2 (6 bases). Germline-derived CDR1 and CDR2 are MGHRA and YSYEKL. V was trimmed by 0 bases and J by 4 bases, leaving 14 bases between them. CDR3 length equals 16 residues. CDR3 DNA sequence: TGCGCCAGCAGCCAAGAAAGGCTAGCGCGGGCAGATACGCAGTATTTT. Translated, it gives CASSQERLARADTQYF.

This rearrangement joins TRBV27 to TRBJ2-3; D perhaps matches TRBD2 (6 bases). The V end lost 3 bases, the J end lost 5 bases, and 12 bases lay between the germline ends. This CDR3 contains 14 residues. Germline CDR1 reads MNHEY; CDR2 reads SMNVEV (reference sequence). This CDR3 is CASSLLFGGDTQYF. Written as DNA, the CDR3 is TGTGCCAGCAGTTTGCTGTTCGGGGGAGATACGCAGTATTTT.

The chain links TRBV7-7 to TRBJ2-5; 9 nucleotides align to TRBD1. The CDR3 runs 13 residues. The germline CDR1 and CDR2 sequences are SSHAT and FNYEAQ (reference sequence). The chain's CDR3 is CASRTGEEETQYF. The CDR3, as DNA: TGTGCTAGTAGGACAGGGGAAGAGGAGACCCAGTACTTC.

The CDR3 coding sequence is TGCGCCAGCAGCCAATTTATCACAGATACGCAGTATTTT. Translation gives CASSQFITDTQYF. The genes are TRBV4-1 and TRBJ2-3; the D is unclear. Trimming pared 2 bases from V and 2 bases from J, leaving 5 bases between. CDR1 and CDR2 from the germline V gene are MGHRA and YSYEKL. This CDR3 comprises 13 residues.

The chain couples TRBV12-3 or TRBV12-4 to TRBJ1-5; perhaps TRBD1 as D (6 bases). Deletions cut 4 bases from V and 6 bases from J, with 13 bases between. This CDR3 spans 14 amino acids. The CDR3 loop reads CASSYQGNSQPQHF. The CDR3 region has the DNA TGTGCCAGCAGTTATCAGGGGAACAGTCAGCCCCAGCATTTT.

In its sample, this clonotype was seen a few times. The chain uses TRBV3-1 and TRBJ2-1; 12 positions agree with TRBD2. This CDR3 spans 15 amino acids. Germline lookup yields CDR1 LGHDT and CDR2 YNNKEL (reference sequence). J was trimmed by 5 bases and V by 2 bases; bases with no gene match: 1. This chain's CDR3 is CASSQRLAGDNEQFF. DNA for the CDR3: TGTGCCAGCAGCCAACGACTAGCGGGGGACAATGAGCAGTTCTTC.